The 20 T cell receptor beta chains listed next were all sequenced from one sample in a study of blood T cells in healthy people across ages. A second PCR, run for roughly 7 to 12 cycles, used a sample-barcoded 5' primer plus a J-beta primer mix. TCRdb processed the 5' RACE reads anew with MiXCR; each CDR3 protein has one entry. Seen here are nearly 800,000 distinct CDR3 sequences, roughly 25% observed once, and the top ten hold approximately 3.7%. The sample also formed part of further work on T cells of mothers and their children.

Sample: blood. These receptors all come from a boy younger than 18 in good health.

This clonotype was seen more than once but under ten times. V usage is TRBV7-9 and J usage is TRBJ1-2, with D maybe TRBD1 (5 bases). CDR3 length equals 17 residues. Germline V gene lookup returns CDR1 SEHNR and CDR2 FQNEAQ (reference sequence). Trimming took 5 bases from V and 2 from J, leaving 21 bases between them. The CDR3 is CASSQGTAGRWNYGYTF. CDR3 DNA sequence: TGTGCCAGCAGCCAAGGGACCGCAGGCAGGTGGAACTATGGCTACACCTTC.

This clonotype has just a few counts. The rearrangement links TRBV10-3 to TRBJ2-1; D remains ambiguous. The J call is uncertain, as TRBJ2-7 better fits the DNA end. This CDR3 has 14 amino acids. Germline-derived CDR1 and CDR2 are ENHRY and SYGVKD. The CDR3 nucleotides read TGTGCCATCAGACCGGATCATAGCTCCTACGAGCAGTACTTC. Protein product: CAIRPDHSSYEQYF.

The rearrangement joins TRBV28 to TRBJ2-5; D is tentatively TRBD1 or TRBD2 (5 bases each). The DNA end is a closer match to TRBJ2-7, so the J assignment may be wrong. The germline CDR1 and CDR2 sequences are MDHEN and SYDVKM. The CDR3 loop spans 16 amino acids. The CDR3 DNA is TGTGCCAGCAGTCAGAATTTCAGGGACCCCTCCTACGAGCAGTACTTC. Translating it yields CASSQNFRDPSYEQYF.

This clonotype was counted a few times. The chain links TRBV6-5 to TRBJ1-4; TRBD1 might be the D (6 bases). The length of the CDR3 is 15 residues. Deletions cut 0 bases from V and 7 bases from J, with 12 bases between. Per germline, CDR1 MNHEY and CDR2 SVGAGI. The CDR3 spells CASSYSTGLSEKLFF. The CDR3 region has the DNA TGTGCCAGCAGTTACTCAACAGGGCTCAGTGAAAAACTGTTTTTT.

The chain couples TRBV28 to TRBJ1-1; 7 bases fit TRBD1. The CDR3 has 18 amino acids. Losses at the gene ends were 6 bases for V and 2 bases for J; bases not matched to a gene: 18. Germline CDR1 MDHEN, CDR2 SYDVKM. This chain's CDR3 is CASSRLAGGGAVNTEAFF. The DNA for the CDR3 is TGTGCCAGCAGCCGTCTTGCAGGGGGGGGAGCGGTTAACACTGAAGCTTTCTTT.

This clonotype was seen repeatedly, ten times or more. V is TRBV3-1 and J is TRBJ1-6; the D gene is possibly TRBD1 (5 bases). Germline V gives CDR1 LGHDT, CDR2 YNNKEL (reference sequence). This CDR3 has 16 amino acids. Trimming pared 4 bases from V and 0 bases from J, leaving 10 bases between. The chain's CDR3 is CASSRYRSSYNSPLHF. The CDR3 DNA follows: TGTGCCAGCAGCCGTTACAGGAGCTCCTATAATTCACCCCTCCACTTT.

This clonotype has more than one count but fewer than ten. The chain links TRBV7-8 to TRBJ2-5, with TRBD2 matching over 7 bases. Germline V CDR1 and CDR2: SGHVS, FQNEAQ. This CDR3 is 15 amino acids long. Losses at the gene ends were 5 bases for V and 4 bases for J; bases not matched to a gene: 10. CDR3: CASSPDPGLIETQYF. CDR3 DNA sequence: TGTGCCAGCAGCCCAGACCCGGGACTAATAGAGACCCAGTACTTC.

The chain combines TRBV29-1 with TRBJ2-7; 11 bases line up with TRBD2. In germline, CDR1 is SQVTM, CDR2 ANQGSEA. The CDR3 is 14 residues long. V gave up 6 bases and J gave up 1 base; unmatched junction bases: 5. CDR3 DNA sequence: TGCAGCGTGCGCCTAGCGGGAGGATCCTACGAGCAGTACTTC. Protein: CSVRLAGGSYEQYF.

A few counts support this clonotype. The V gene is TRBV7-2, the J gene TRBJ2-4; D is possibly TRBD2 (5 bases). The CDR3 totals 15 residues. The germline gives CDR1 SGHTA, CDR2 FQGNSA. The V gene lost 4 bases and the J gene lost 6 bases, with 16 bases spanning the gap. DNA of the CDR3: TGTGCCAGCAGCTCCTTCCCGGGTGGAGGAAACATTCAGTACTTC. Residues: CASSSFPGGGNIQYF.

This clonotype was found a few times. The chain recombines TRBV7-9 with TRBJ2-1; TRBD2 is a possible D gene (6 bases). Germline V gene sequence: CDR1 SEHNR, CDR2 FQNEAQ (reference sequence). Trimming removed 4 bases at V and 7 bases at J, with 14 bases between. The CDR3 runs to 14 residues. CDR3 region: CASSSRERRNEQFF. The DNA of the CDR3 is TGTGCCAGCAGCTCGCGGGAAAGGAGGAATGAGCAGTTCTTC. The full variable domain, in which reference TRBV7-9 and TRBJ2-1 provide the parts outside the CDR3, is DTGVSQNPRHKITKRGQNVTFRCDPISEHNRLYWYRQTLGQGPEFLTYFQNEAQLEKSRLLSDRFSAERPKGSFSTLEIQRTEQGDSAMYLCASSSRERRNEQFFGPGTRLTVL.

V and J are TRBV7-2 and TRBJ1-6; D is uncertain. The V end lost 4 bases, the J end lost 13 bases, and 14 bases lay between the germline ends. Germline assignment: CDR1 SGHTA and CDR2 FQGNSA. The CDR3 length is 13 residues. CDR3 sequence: CASSSTPGSPLHF. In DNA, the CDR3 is TGTGCCAGCAGCTCTACCCCCGGGTCCCCCCTCCACTTT.

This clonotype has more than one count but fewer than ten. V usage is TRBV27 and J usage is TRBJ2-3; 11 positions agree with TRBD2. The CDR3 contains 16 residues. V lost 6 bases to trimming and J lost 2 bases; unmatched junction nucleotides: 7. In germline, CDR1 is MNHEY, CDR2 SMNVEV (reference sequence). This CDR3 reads CASSSGLADSTDTQYF. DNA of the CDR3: TGTGCCAGCAGCTCGGGACTAGCGGACTCCACAGATACGCAGTATTTT.

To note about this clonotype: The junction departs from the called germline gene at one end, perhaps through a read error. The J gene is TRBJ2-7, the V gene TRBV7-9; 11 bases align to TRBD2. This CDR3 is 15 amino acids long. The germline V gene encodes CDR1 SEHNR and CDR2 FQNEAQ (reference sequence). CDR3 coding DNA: TGTGCTAGCAGCCCGTTTAGCGGGAGGGTTTCCGAGCAGTACTTC. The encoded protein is CASSPFSGRVSEQYF. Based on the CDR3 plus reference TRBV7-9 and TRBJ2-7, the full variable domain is DTGVSQNPRHKITKRGQNVTFRCDPISEHNRLYWYRQTLGQGPEFLTYFQNEAQLEKSRLLSDRFSAERPKGSFSTLEIQRTEQGDSAMYLCASSPFSGRVSEQYFGPGTRLTVT.

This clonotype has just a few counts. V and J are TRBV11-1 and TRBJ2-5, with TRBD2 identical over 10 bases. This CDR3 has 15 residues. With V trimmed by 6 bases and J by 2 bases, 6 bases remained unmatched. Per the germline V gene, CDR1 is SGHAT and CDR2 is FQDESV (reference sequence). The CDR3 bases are TGTGCCAGCAGGCATAGCGGGGGGCAACAAGAGACCCAGTACTTC. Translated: CASRHSGGQQETQYF.

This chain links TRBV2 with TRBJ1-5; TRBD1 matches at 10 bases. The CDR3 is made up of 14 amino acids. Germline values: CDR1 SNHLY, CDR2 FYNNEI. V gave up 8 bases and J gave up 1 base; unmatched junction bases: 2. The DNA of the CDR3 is TGTGCCAGCGGGGACAGGGGCAGCAATCAGCCCCAGCATTTT. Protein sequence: CASGDRGSNQPQHF.

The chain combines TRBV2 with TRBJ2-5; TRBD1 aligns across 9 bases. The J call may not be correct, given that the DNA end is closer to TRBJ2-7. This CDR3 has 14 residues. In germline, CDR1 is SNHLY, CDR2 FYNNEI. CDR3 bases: TGTGCCAGCAGTGGGACAGGGGATTTCTACGAGCAGTACTTC. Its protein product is CASSGTGDFYEQYF.

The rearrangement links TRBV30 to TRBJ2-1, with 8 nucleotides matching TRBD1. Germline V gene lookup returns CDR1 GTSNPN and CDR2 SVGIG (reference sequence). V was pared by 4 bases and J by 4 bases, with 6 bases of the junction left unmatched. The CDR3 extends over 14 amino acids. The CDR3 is CAWNLGQAYNEQFF. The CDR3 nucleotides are TGTGCCTGGAACCTGGGACAGGCTTACAATGAGCAGTTCTTC.

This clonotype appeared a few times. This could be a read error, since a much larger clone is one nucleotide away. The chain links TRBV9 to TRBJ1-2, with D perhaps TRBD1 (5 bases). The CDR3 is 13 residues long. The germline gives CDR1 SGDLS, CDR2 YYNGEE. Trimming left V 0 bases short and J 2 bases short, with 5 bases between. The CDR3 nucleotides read TGTGCCAGCAGCGTAGCAGGGAACTATGGCTACACCTTC. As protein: CASSVAGNYGYTF.

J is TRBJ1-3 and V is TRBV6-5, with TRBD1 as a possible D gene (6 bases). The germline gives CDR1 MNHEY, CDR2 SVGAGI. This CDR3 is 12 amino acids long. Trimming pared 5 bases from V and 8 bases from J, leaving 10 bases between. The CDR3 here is CASSKTGDTIYF. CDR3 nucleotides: TGTGCCAGCAGTAAGACAGGTGACACCATATATTTT.

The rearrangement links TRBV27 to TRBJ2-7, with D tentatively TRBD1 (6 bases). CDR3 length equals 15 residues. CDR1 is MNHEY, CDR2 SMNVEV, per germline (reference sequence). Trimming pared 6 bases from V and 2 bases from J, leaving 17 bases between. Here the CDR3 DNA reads TGTGCCAGCAGCCTCCGGAGACAGGCCGCCTACGAGCAGTACTTC. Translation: CASSLRRQAAYEQYF.